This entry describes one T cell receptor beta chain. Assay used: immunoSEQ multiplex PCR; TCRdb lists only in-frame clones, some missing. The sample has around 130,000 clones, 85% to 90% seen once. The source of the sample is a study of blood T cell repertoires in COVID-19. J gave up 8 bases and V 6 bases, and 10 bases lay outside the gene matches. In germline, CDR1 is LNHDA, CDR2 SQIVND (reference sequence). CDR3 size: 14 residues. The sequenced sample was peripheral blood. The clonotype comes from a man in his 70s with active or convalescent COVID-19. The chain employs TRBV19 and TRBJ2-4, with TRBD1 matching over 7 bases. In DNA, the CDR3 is TGTGCCAGTAGCCTGGGACAGCCTGGGGACATTCAGTACTTC. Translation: CASSLGQPGDIQYF.